This TCR beta chain was identified in a study of shared clonotypes between healthy human individuals. Findings of the study overall: Clonotype sharing among the donors was expected to vary with sequencing depth.

In regard to this clone: Its target is unknown.

The assay ran at deep level. Method: immunoSEQ multiplex PCR; TCRdb's copy keeps in-frame clones and lacks some. The table has approximately 640,000 clones, 90% seen once. This clonotype was obtained from a man between 18 and 29 years old in good health. Some clones in this sample may be carry-over from other donors' samples. Input material: memory CD8+ T cells from PBMCs. Stated subset: CD45RO+ cells pooled with CCR7-negative TemRA cells.

The CDR3 region is CASSAHPGQVTEAFF. In DNA form, the CDR3 reads TGTGCCAGCAGCGCCCACCCGGGACAGGTAACTGAAGCTTTCTTT. This chain uses TRBV9 with TRBJ1-1; 8 positions match TRBD1. Germline-derived CDR1 and CDR2 are SGDLS and YYNGEE. V shed 3 bases and J 5 bases; nucleotides not matched to a gene: 9. The CDR3 is made up of 15 amino acids.